The sample holds a few counts of the clone carrying this TCR beta chain. These data belong to a study of blood T cells in healthy people across ages. Primed by a sample-barcoded 5' primer and a J-beta primer mix, a second PCR proceeded for about 7 to 11 cycles. A template-switch adaptor containing 12 random nucleotides labeled each cDNA molecule. TCRdb re-called the 5' RACE reads with MiXCR, one entry per CDR3 protein. This sample has 1.4 million or so distinct CDR3 sequences; roughly 43% occur once, and the top ten carry about 4.1%. Germline CDR1 and CDR2: LGHNA and YSLEER. The junction had 4 bases not matched to a gene; V was cut back by 6 bases and J by 0 bases. CDR3 size: 16 residues. Collection of 8.5 to 10 milliliters of peripheral blood was performed for each donor.

Source material: blood. The chain joins TRBV4-3 to TRBJ2-1; 11 bases agree with TRBD2. This TCR was recovered from a young woman in good health. This CDR3 is CASSRLAGHSYNEQFF. In nucleotides, the CDR3 is TGCGCCAGCAGTCGACTAGCGGGGCACTCCTACAATGAGCAGTTCTTC.